The 30 T cell receptor beta chains presented below share a single source sample, sequenced in a study of T cell responses to AZD1222 COVID-19 vaccine. Method: immunoSEQ multiplex PCR; TCRdb's copy keeps in-frame clones and lacks some. The table lists about 100,000 clones, approximately 90% of them singletons. The source was peripheral blood, collected on day 0 of AZD1222 vaccination. The source is an adult in good health.

This clone was seen more than once but under ten times. The V and J genes are TRBV5-1 and TRBJ1-6; TRBD1 matches 7 bases. The V gene's germline CDR1 is SGHRS and CDR2 YFSETQ. CDR3 length: 15 amino acids. The trim removed 4 bases at V and 6 bases at J, leaving 7 bases unmatched. This chain's CDR3 is CASSPWGQINSPLHF. CDR3 nucleotide sequence: TGCGCCAGCAGCCCCTGGGGACAGATTAATTCACCCCTCCACTTT.

The chain couples TRBV13 to TRBJ2-1; 11 bases align to TRBD2. This CDR3 is 18 amino acids long. The germline V gene encodes CDR1 PRHDT and CDR2 FYEKMQ (reference sequence). Trimming cost V 2 bases and J 7 bases; bases outside gene matches: 13. The CDR3 loop is CASSLLGGSGRAWNEQFF. The CDR3 DNA follows: TGTGCCAGCAGCTTATTGGGGGGTAGCGGGAGGGCCTGGAATGAGCAGTTCTTC.

The V gene is TRBV19, the J gene TRBJ2-1; no clear D gene. CDR1 and CDR2 (germline): LNHDA, SQIVND (reference sequence). V lost 3 bases, J lost 9 bases, and 6 bases lay in between. The CDR3 contains 11 residues. CDR3 amino acids: CASSIYGEQFF. The CDR3 coding sequence is TGTGCCAGTAGTATTTATGGTGAGCAGTTCTTC.

V usage is TRBV3-1 (or the pseudogene TRBV3-2) and J usage is TRBJ1-1; D is ambiguous. CDR3 length equals 14 residues. Trimming stripped 4 bases from V and 1 base from J, with 10 bases between. The germline V gene encodes CDR1 LGHDT and CDR2 YNNKEL (reference sequence). CDR3 nucleotide sequence: TGTGCCAGCAGCCTTGAGACCGAGAACACTGAAGCTTTCTTT. This translates into CASSLETENTEAFF.

The rearrangement links TRBV5-1 to TRBJ1-1, with D unclear. The CDR3 spans 11 residues. CDR1 and CDR2 (germline): SGHRS, YFSETQ. The V end lost 7 bases, the J end lost 1 base, and 5 bases lay between the germline ends. The CDR3, as DNA: TGCGCCAGCTGGGGGAACACTGAAGCTTTCTTT. It encodes CASWGNTEAFF. The full variable domain, in which reference TRBV5-1 and TRBJ1-1 provide the parts outside the CDR3, is KAGVTQTPRYLIKTRGQQVTLSCSPISGHRSVSWYQQTPGQGLQFLFEYFSETQRNKGNFPGRFSGRQFSNSRSEMNVSTLELGDSALYLCASWGNTEAFFGQGTRLTVV.

The chain employs TRBV6-5 and TRBJ2-1; no reliable D call. CDR1 and CDR2 from the germline V gene are MNHEY and SVGAGI. Between the trimmed V and J ends, which lost 0 bases and 15 bases, there was a span of 15 bases. The CDR3 runs to 13 residues. The CDR3 loop is CASSYSRASVWFF. CDR3 DNA sequence: TGTGCCAGCAGTTACTCGAGAGCATCGGTTTGGTTCTTC.

The chain joins TRBV5-4 to TRBJ2-2; 8 bases are shared with TRBD1. The CDR3 consists of 15 residues. Germline V gene sequence: CDR1 SGHNT, CDR2 YYREEE (reference sequence). V lost 4 bases to trimming and J lost 4 bases; unmatched junction nucleotides: 6. The DNA for the CDR3 is TGTGCCAGCAGCCCAGGGACAGGCGGCACCGGGGAGCTGTTTTTT. Translated: CASSPGTGGTGELFF.

This clone was seen a single time. The chain carries TRBV10-3 and TRBJ2-1; tentative D call: TRBD1 (5 bases). The V gene's germline CDR1 is ENHRY and CDR2 SYGVKD. There are 13 residues in the CDR3. V lost 4 bases and J lost 5, with 9 bases in between. The CDR3: CAISGGDNNEQFF. CDR3 nucleotide sequence: TGTGCCATCAGTGGGGGCGATAACAATGAGCAGTTCTTC.

J is TRBJ1-5 and V is TRBV5-1; 9 bases map to TRBD1. Looked up from germline, CDR1 is SGHRS and CDR2 is YFSETQ. The CDR3 covers 15 residues. Germline trimming cut 1 base from V and 4 bases from J; bases unmatched to any gene: 3. The CDR3 DNA reads TGCGCCAGCAGCTTGTCGGGACAGGGTAATCAGCCCCAGCATTTT. Translation gives CASSLSGQGNQPQHF.

This chain joins TRBV18 and TRBJ1-1, with 9 bases aligning to TRBD1. The junction had 2 bases not matched to a gene; V was cut back by 3 bases and J by 6 bases. The CDR3 consists of 13 residues. CDR1 and CDR2 from the germline V gene are KGHSH and LQKENI. CDR3 amino acids: CASSPDRGAEAFF. CDR3 nucleotide sequence: TGTGCCAGCTCACCGGACAGGGGAGCTGAAGCTTTCTTT.

This clone was seen only once. V gene TRBV30 combines with J gene TRBJ1-6; D may be TRBD1 (6 bases). The CDR3 extends over 18 amino acids. Trimming cost V 0 bases and J 4 bases, with 19 bases left between them. Germline loops: CDR1 GTSNPN, CDR2 SVGIG (reference sequence). Here the CDR3 reads CAWSVRGMGQSYNSPLHF. CDR3 DNA: TGTGCCTGGAGTGTACGCGGGATGGGACAATCTTATAATTCACCCCTCCACTTT.

The rearrangement joins TRBV5-4 to TRBJ1-2; no clear D gene. Germline-derived CDR1 and CDR2 are SGHNT and YYREEE (reference sequence). The CDR3 runs to 15 residues. V lost 3 bases and J 4 bases, leaving 16 bases between the germline ends. CDR3 region: CASSSGSLSGYGYTF. The CDR3 region has the DNA TGTGCCAGCAGCTCCGGGAGCCTCAGCGGCTATGGCTACACCTTC.

This clone was counted a single time. The chain couples TRBV7-6 to TRBJ1-2; maybe TRBD1 (5 bases). The V end was cut by 5 bases, the J end by 12 bases, with 13 bases between. The germline gives CDR1 SGHVS, CDR2 FNYEAQ. CDR3 size: 11 residues. DNA for the CDR3: TGTGCCAGCAGCCAGAACGCGGGGGACACCTTC. Its protein product is CASSQNAGDTF.

The chain has TRBV6-1 and TRBJ2-5; 14 nucleotides match TRBD2. This CDR3 contains 19 residues. The V gene's germline CDR1 is MNHNS and CDR2 SASEGT. V dropped 0 bases and J dropped 2; count of bases not matched to a gene: 8. CDR3 amino acids: CASSEAWGLAGARQETQYF. Here the CDR3 DNA reads TGTGCCAGCAGTGAAGCGTGGGGACTAGCGGGGGCGCGACAAGAGACCCAGTACTTC.

The chain carries TRBV27 and TRBJ1-4; the D gene is possibly TRBD1 (5 bases). Between the trimmed V and J ends, which lost 4 bases and 7 bases, there was a span of 13 bases. The CDR3 consists of 14 residues. From germline, CDR1 is MNHEY and CDR2 SMNVEV (reference sequence). In nucleotides, the CDR3 is TGTGCCAGCAGTTCCGAACAGGTGCCTGAAAAACTGTTTTTT. Translated, it gives CASSSEQVPEKLFF.

This sequence joins TRBV6-5 and TRBJ2-5, with D perhaps TRBD1 (5 bases). The V gene lost 6 bases and the J gene lost 4 bases, with 9 bases spanning the gap. Per germline, CDR1 MNHEY and CDR2 SVGAGI. The CDR3 is 12 amino acids. CDR3 in amino acids: CASRGEVETQYF. Written as DNA, the CDR3 is TGTGCCAGCAGAGGGGAAGTAGAGACCCAGTACTTC.

This chain uses TRBV7-2 with TRBJ1-1; tentatively, D is TRBD1 (6 bases). CDR3 length equals 13 residues. V dropped 5 bases and J dropped 10 bases, with 17 bases sitting between them. Per the germline V gene, CDR1 is SGHTA and CDR2 is FQGNSA. CDR3 amino acids: CASSRGDTVLAFF. Here the CDR3 DNA reads TGTGCCAGCAGCCGCGGGGACACGGTTCTAGCTTTCTTT.

This chain's CDR3 is CASSYQQRGDYEQYF. DNA for the CDR3: TGTGCCAGCAGTTACCAACAGCGGGGGGACTACGAGCAGTACTTC. V usage is TRBV6-5 and J usage is TRBJ2-7; TRBD2 matches at 9 bases. V lost 2 bases, J lost 3 bases, and 5 bases stayed unmatched. This CDR3 spans 15 amino acids. CDR1 is MNHEY, CDR2 SVGAGI, per germline.

V is TRBV5-1 and J is TRBJ2-1; weak D call: TRBD2 (5 bases). The ends were cut back, 0 bases at V and 3 bases at J, with 10 bases in the middle. Germline lookup yields CDR1 SGHRS and CDR2 YFSETQ. CDR3 size: 15 residues. CDR3 amino acids: CASSLDGIGYNEQFF. The CDR3 DNA follows: TGCGCCAGCAGCTTGGACGGGATTGGCTACAATGAGCAGTTCTTC.

This chain uses TRBV5-5 with TRBJ1-6, with D hard to call. The V gene's germline CDR1 is SGHKS and CDR2 YYEKEE (reference sequence). This CDR3 has 14 amino acids. The V end was cut by 4 bases, the J end by 7 bases, with 12 bases between. CDR3 DNA: TGTGCCAGCAGCCTCCAGGAAGGAAATTCACCCCTCCACTTT. Protein product: CASSLQEGNSPLHF.

The chain combines TRBV19 with TRBJ1-5; maybe TRBD1 (5 bases). This CDR3 contains 15 residues. Germline V gene lookup returns CDR1 LNHDA and CDR2 SQIVND (reference sequence). V lost 0 bases to trimming and J lost 6 bases, with 12 bases between them. In DNA form, the CDR3 reads TGTGCCAGTAGTATAGAAGCAGGGTCGGGTCAGCCCCAGCATTTT. Translating it yields CASSIEAGSGQPQHF.

The chain couples TRBV11-3 to TRBJ1-1, with D possibly matching TRBD1 (5 bases). V gave up 4 bases and J gave up 5 bases, with 23 bases separating them. Germline V lookup: CDR1 SGHNT, CDR2 YENEEA. The CDR3 is 17 residues long. CDR3 loop: CASSSESTSGTATEAFF. The CDR3 nucleotides are TGTGCCAGCAGCTCGGAGTCGACCTCAGGGACGGCTACTGAAGCTTTCTTT.

The J gene is TRBJ2-1, the V gene TRBV18; no firm D call. V lost 0 bases to trimming and J lost 5 bases, with 8 bases between them. CDR1 and CDR2 from the germline V gene are KGHSH and LQKENI. This CDR3 comprises 14 residues. CDR3 residues: CASSPPPMNNEQFF. In nucleotides, the CDR3 is TGTGCCAGCTCACCACCCCCAATGAACAATGAGCAGTTCTTC.

This clone was seen just once. The rearrangement links TRBV10-3 to TRBJ2-3; 8 bases map to TRBD2. This CDR3 region has 13 residues. Germline CDR1 ENHRY, CDR2 SYGVKD. The V segment lost 7 bases and the J segment 4 bases; nucleotides outside the gene matches: 4. The CDR3 nucleotides are TGTGCCATCAAGAGCGGGGGCCCAGATACGCAGTATTTT. It specifies CAIKSGGPDTQYF.

CDR3 loop: CASSLELAGGLSETQYF. The CDR3 DNA reads TGTGCCAGCAGCTTAGAGCTAGCGGGGGGGCTCTCCGAGACCCAGTACTTC. The chain has TRBV7-3 and TRBJ2-5, with 12 positions matching TRBD2. This CDR3 contains 17 residues. The trim removed 2 bases at V and 5 bases at J, leaving 9 bases unmatched. CDR1 SGHTA and CDR2 FQGTGA come from the germline V gene.

V usage is TRBV28 and J usage is TRBJ2-7, with 7 bases aligning to TRBD1. Germline V gene lookup returns CDR1 MDHEN and CDR2 SYDVKM. The V gene end was trimmed by 3 bases and the J gene end by 4 bases; junction bases not matched to a gene: 9. CDR3 length: 15 residues. The CDR3 sequence is CASSLWDRQSYEQYF. The CDR3 DNA sequence: TGTGCCAGCAGTTTGTGGGACAGACAGAGTTACGAGCAGTACTTC.

This chain uses TRBV5-4 with TRBJ2-2, with D tentatively TRBD2 (5 bases). This CDR3 is 14 amino acids long. CDR1 is SGHNT and CDR2 is YYREEE in the germline V gene (reference sequence). V was pared by 4 bases and J by 5 bases, with 12 bases between. CDR3 protein: CASSRDSGTGELFF. CDR3 sequence (DNA): TGTGCCAGCAGCCGTGACTCGGGGACCGGGGAGCTGTTTTTT.

The chain has TRBV29-1 and TRBJ2-1; 10 bases map to TRBD2. The CDR3 is 12 amino acids. The trim removed 7 bases at V and 9 bases at J, leaving 6 bases unmatched. In germline, CDR1 is SQVTM, CDR2 ANQGSEA. The CDR3 DNA reads TGCAGCGCAGACCTAGCGGGAGTTGAGCAGTTCTTC. Translated: CSADLAGVEQFF.

The chain carries TRBV5-1 and TRBJ1-2, with 10 bases lining up with TRBD1. The CDR3 totals 17 residues. V shed 0 bases and J 4 bases; nucleotides not matched to a gene: 9. Germline V gives CDR1 SGHRS, CDR2 YFSETQ. The CDR3 reads CASSLEGGQGLLYGYTF. CDR3 in DNA: TGCGCCAGCAGCTTGGAGGGGGGACAGGGGCTCCTCTATGGCTACACCTTC.

The V gene is TRBV7-9, the J gene TRBJ2-3, with TRBD2 identical over 11 bases. Germline values: CDR1 SEHNR, CDR2 FQNEAQ (reference sequence). After removal of 6 bases from V and 2 bases from J, the junction contained 1 base not matched to a gene. This CDR3 has 14 residues. CDR3 nucleotides: TGTGCCAGCAGGACTAGCGGGAACACAGATACGCAGTATTTT. It specifies CASRTSGNTDTQYF.